This T cell receptor beta chain was documented in a study of blood T cell repertoires in COVID-19 (dated by TCRdb to the early 2020s). For context, the study as a whole: Samples from collaborators originated in the United States, Italy and Spain and spanned both the acute and convalescent phases of COVID-19. The material from the prospective study consisted of cDNA or gDNA derived from T cells, B-cell-depleted T cells, or PBMCs. Deeply sampled blood TCRbeta repertoires from subjects exposed to, actively infected with, or recovered from COVID-19 were included in the dataset. A freely available public database, intended as a resource for researchers studying the immune response to SARS-CoV-2, is where the repertoires were released. The samples were drawn from two sources: the first 160 participants of the ongoing ImmuneRACE study, and over 950 subjects contributed by 6 global collaborators. Nearly every sample came with metadata listing a de-identified subject ID, COVID-19 status, age in years and sex. HLA class I and class II types, where available, came from metadata supplied by the sample provider rather than from assay-based typing.

Trimming removed 7 bases from V and 6 bases from J; the gene matches leave 7 bases unexplained. CDR1 and CDR2 are drawn from the germline V gene: MRHNA, SNTAGT. The CDR3, from cysteine to phenylalanine, totals 14 residues. Only CDR3 DNA remains: 42 bases, in frame from the first base. Study-level results and caveats: The quantity of clinical and demographic metadata differed by source and by participant and was supplied without curation.

Enrolling through a virtual design, the prospective study's participants ranged in age from about 18 to 89 years and lived across 24 United States geographic areas. In the prospective study, participants were assigned to cohorts based on the clinical history participants reported in a screening survey and a study questionnaire. ImmuneRACE Cohort 3 recovered participants were defined by two consecutive negative NP/OP PCR tests, healthcare professional clearance, or symptom resolution. In the prospective study, whole blood, serum and a nasopharyngeal or oropharyngeal swab were collected from each participant by mobile phlebotomists. Participants in the prospective study had the option to provide additional blood draws and questionnaires over an approximately 2-month period. Prospective study blood samples were shipped either frozen or at room temperature before DNA extraction. Comments on this clone: Its specific antigen is unknown. No base-level quality is on record; no much larger clone is a single base apart.

TCRbeta CDR3 regions were amplified from genomic DNA using the immunoSEQ Assay, a bias-controlled multiplex PCR. The source study handled its data this way. The number of nucleated cells in each sample was estimated by amplification of reference gene primers within the assay. Sequence reads were collapsed and filtered to measure the absolute abundance of every unique TCRbeta CDR3 rearrangement. For each sample, productive Simpson clonality was calculated by taking the square root of Simpson's diversity index across productive rearrangements. TCRdb stores this immuneACCESS table with in-frame sequences only. Part of the clones is absent; in the studies checked, under half of the shortfall reflects unresolved V genes, and no reason is known for the rest. The DNA was the basis for D and trimming; V, J and clone size are from that table. The sample table lists more than 250,000 clones, 80% to 95% of them with a count of one. Of the sample, about a fifth is held by the ten largest clones.

The specimen sequenced was PBMCs or T cells enriched from blood (not recorded which). This TCR was sampled from a woman aged 25 to 39 who had recovered from COVID-19. The V and J segments used are TRBV6-4 and TRBJ2-3; 10 bases in the middle match TRBD2. CDR3 region: CASNSGGAGDTQYF. The nucleotides read TGTGCCAGCAACAGCGGGGGGGCCGGTGATACGCAGTATTTT.